The next 29 T cell receptor beta chains were all read from a single sample in a study of siplizumab effects on memory and regulatory T cells. The repertoire was sequenced with immunoSEQ multiplex PCR; TCRdb's copy has only in-frame clones and lacks some. The table has about 100,000 clones, roughly nine tenths seen once. Sequenced sample: CD4+ T cells sorted from blood. The receptors stem from a human donor in good health.

The rearrangement joins TRBV18 to TRBJ1-1; D gene ambiguous. The CDR3 contains 15 residues. The V end was cut by 4 bases, the J end by 1 base, with 13 bases between. Germline lookup yields CDR1 KGHSH and CDR2 LQKENI. CDR3 in DNA: TGTGCCAGCTCACTCTCGGCCAGGACGAACACTGAAGCTTTCTTT. This codes for CASSLSARTNTEAFF. Drawing the rest from reference TRBV18 and TRBJ1-1, the complete variable domain is NAGVMQNPRHLVRRRGQEARLRCSPMKGHSHVYWYRQLPEEGLKFMVYLQKENIIDESGMPKERFSAEFPKEGPSILRIQQVVRGDSAAYFCASSLSARTNTEAFFGQGTRLTVV.

This chain connects TRBV11-2 to TRBJ2-6, with no clear D. The CDR3 extends over 19 amino acids. The germline V and J ends were trimmed by 5 bases and 4 bases, with 24 bases remaining between them. Germline lookup yields CDR1 SGHAT and CDR2 FQNNGV. The CDR3 loop is CASSHFSLKGRYGANVLTF. For the CDR3, the DNA is TGTGCCAGCAGCCATTTCAGTCTCAAGGGCCGGTACGGGGCCAACGTCCTGACTTTC.

This sequence joins TRBV19 and TRBJ1-4; 7 bases agree with TRBD1. Germline V lookup: CDR1 LNHDA, CDR2 SQIVND (reference sequence). This CDR3 region has 15 residues. J was trimmed by 4 bases and V by 8 bases; bases with no gene match: 10. The CDR3 region is CASRSPGQYNEKLFF. Written as DNA, the CDR3 is TGTGCCAGTCGTAGCCCGGGACAGTATAATGAAAAACTGTTTTTT.

The gene calls are TRBV19 and TRBJ1-2; D uncertain. The CDR3 is 15 residues long. The V and J ends lost 1 base and 2 bases respectively, with 11 bases between them. The germline CDR1 and CDR2 sequences are LNHDA and SQIVND (reference sequence). The CDR3 here is CASSIARAVNYGYTF. The DNA for the CDR3 is TGTGCCAGTAGTATAGCAAGAGCAGTGAACTATGGCTACACCTTC.

The rearrangement joins TRBV28 to TRBJ1-4; 11 bases fit TRBD1. Germline assignment: CDR1 MDHEN and CDR2 SYDVKM. Trimming at V came to 2 bases and at J to 8 bases, leaving 4 bases not matched to a gene. The CDR3 length is 15 residues. DNA for the CDR3: TGTGCCAGCAGTTTACCCGGGACAGGGGGAGAAAAACTGTTTTTT. Translating it yields CASSLPGTGGEKLFF.

This chain connects TRBV6-5 to TRBJ1-2; D not certain. CDR3 size: 14 residues. CDR1 and CDR2 from the germline V gene are MNHEY and SVGAGI. V lost 0 bases and J 8 bases, leaving 13 bases between the germline ends. The CDR3 here is CASSYSIEGRGYTF. CDR3 DNA sequence: TGTGCCAGCAGTTACTCCATCGAAGGGAGGGGCTACACCTTC.

The V gene is TRBV7-3, the J gene TRBJ2-5; 7 positions agree with TRBD1. The V gene's germline CDR1 is SGHTA and CDR2 FQGTGA. This CDR3 has 15 residues. The trim removed 4 bases at V and 0 bases at J, leaving 5 bases unmatched. The DNA of the CDR3 is TGTGCCAGCAGCTCCGGACAGGCTTACCAAGAGACCCAGTACTTC. As protein: CASSSGQAYQETQYF.

The chain recombines TRBV28 with TRBJ2-7; the match to TRBD2 covers 10 bases. The germline V gene has CDR1 MDHEN and CDR2 SYDVKM. The CDR3 is 18 amino acids. V lost 8 bases, J lost 1 base, and 17 bases stayed unmatched. CDR3 in DNA: TGTGCCAGCCCCCCGGGAGCGGGAGGGCCACAGGGGTCCTACGAGCAGTACTTC. Its translation: CASPPGAGGPQGSYEQYF.

CDR3: CASSSSVGSRHEQYF. In DNA form, the CDR3 reads TGTGCCAGCAGCTCCTCTGTCGGTAGTAGGCACGAGCAGTACTTC. The rearrangement uses TRBV5-8 and TRBJ2-7; D gene uncertain. Trimming cost V 3 bases and J 5 bases, with 18 bases left between them. The CDR3 loop spans 15 amino acids. Looked up from germline, CDR1 is SGHTS and CDR2 is YDEGEE. The complete variable domain, with remaining parts taken from reference TRBV5-8 and TRBJ2-7, reads EAGVTQSPTHLIKTRGQQATLRCSPISGHTSVYWYQQALGLGLQFLLWYDEGEERNRGNFPPRFSGRQFPNYSSELNVNALELEDSALYLCASSSSVGSRHEQYFGPGTRLTVT.

This clone was counted once. The CDR3 DNA follows: TGTGCCTGGAGTGTATCTCGAAACTCTGGAAACACCATATATTTT. Protein sequence: CAWSVSRNSGNTIYF. The V gene is TRBV30, the J gene TRBJ1-3; D is undetermined. CDR1 and CDR2 from the germline V gene are GTSNPN and SVGIG (reference sequence). The CDR3 covers 15 residues. Trimming pared 0 bases from V and 0 bases from J, leaving 9 bases between. Looking up the rest from reference TRBV30 and TRBJ1-3 gives the full variable domain: SQTIHQWPATLVQPVGSPLSLECTVEGTSNPNLYWYRQAAGRGLQLLFYSVGIGQISSEVPQNLSASRPQDRQFILSSKKLLLSDSGFYLCAWSVSRNSGNTIYFGEGSWLTVV.

The sample holds one count of this clone. The rearrangement uses TRBV7-6 and TRBJ2-7, with D hard to call. Between the trimmed V and J ends, which lost 1 base and 12 bases, there was a span of 10 bases. This CDR3 spans 11 amino acids. Germline V gene data show CDR1 as SGHVS and CDR2 as FNYEAQ. In DNA, the CDR3 is TGTGCCAGCAGCTTAGGAGTTAAATGGTACTTC. Translating gives CASSLGVKWYF.

This rearrangement joins TRBV19 to TRBJ2-5; D is perhaps TRBD1 (6 bases). V gave up 4 bases and J gave up 6 bases, with 24 bases separating them. This CDR3 is built from 17 residues. Germline CDR1 reads LNHDA; CDR2 reads SQIVND (reference sequence). The CDR3 protein is CASSTITTGRVAKTQYF. DNA for the CDR3: TGTGCCAGTAGTACGATCACCACAGGGCGGGTAGCAAAGACCCAGTACTTC.

This sequence joins TRBV5-1 and TRBJ1-5; D remains unclear. Germline CDR1 and CDR2: SGHRS and YFSETQ. V was clipped by 4 bases and J by 4 bases, with 12 bases between them. The CDR3 covers 14 residues. CDR3 protein: CASSPDPRNQPQHF. CDR3 nucleotides: TGCGCCAGCAGCCCAGACCCCAGAAATCAGCCCCAGCATTTT.

J is TRBJ2-3 and V is TRBV7-9; D gene unclear. The CDR3 totals 18 residues. Germline CDR1 SEHNR, CDR2 FQNEAQ (reference sequence). V lost 1 base and J lost 0, with 17 bases in between. CDR3: CASSLGSWAAESTDTQYF. The CDR3 DNA follows: TGTGCCAGCAGCTTAGGGTCTTGGGCAGCCGAAAGCACAGATACGCAGTATTTT.

J is TRBJ2-3 and V is TRBV11-3, with unresolved D. The CDR3 runs to 13 residues. Germline loops: CDR1 SGHNT, CDR2 YENEEA. V was trimmed by 3 bases and J by 4 bases, leaving 8 bases between them. CDR3 residues: CASSFANADTQYF. CDR3 nucleotide sequence: TGTGCCAGCAGCTTTGCAAACGCAGATACGCAGTATTTT. Variable domain in full (rest from reference TRBV11-3 and TRBJ2-3): EAGVVQSPRYKIIEKKQPVAFWCNPISGHNTLYWYLQNLGQGPELLIRYENEEAVDDSQLPKDRFSAERLKGVDSTLKIQPAELGDSAVYLCASSFANADTQYFGPGTRLTVL.

The chain combines TRBV28 with TRBJ1-1, with 8 nucleotides matching TRBD1. CDR3 length: 15 amino acids. CDR1 and CDR2 from the germline V gene are MDHEN and SYDVKM. V lost 8 bases to trimming and J lost 4 bases; unmatched junction nucleotides: 12. CDR3 region: CASGDRGYWSTEAFF. DNA for the CDR3: TGTGCCAGCGGCGACAGGGGTTATTGGAGCACTGAAGCTTTCTTT.

The chain recombines TRBV30 with TRBJ2-1, with a weak D call TRBD1 (5 bases). This CDR3 has 13 amino acids. Trimming took 3 bases from V and 9 from J, leaving 15 bases between them. Germline CDR1 GTSNPN, CDR2 SVGIG (reference sequence). For the CDR3, the DNA is TGTGCCTGGAGATTGTGGGGCTCGGGTGAGCAGTTCTTC. It translates to CAWRLWGSGEQFF.

This chain connects TRBV5-6 to TRBJ2-7, with 7 bases lining up with TRBD1. The CDR3 has 15 amino acids. Germline values: CDR1 SGHDT, CDR2 YYEEEE. V trimming: 3 bases; J trimming: 3 bases; junction bases outside the gene matches: 9. CDR3 protein: CASSSQGVRGYEQYF. CDR3 nucleotides: TGTGCCAGCAGCTCTCAGGGGGTAAGGGGCTACGAGCAGTACTTC.

The gene calls are TRBV2 and TRBJ1-1; D unclear. Trimming removed 4 bases from V and 3 bases from J, with 9 bases in between. Germline values: CDR1 SNHLY, CDR2 FYNNEI. The CDR3 covers 13 residues. The CDR3 DNA reads as TGTGCCAGCAGTGTTATCAGCGACACTGAAGCTTTCTTT. Amino acids: CASSVISDTEAFF.

Of note for this clone: Other DNA variants within this sample encode the same CDR3. The chain recombines TRBV5-1 with TRBJ2-2; D is ambiguous. The V gene's germline CDR1 is SGHRS and CDR2 YFSETQ. The V and J ends lost 0 bases and 6 bases respectively, with 6 bases between them. The CDR3 totals 13 residues. The CDR3 nucleotides are TGCGCCAGCAGCTTGGGGTTCGCCGGGGAGCTGTTTTTT. It encodes CASSLGFAGELFF. Looking up the rest from reference TRBV5-1 and TRBJ2-2 gives the full variable domain: KAGVTQTPRYLIKTRGQQVTLSCSPISGHRSVSWYQQTPGQGLQFLFEYFSETQRNKGNFPGRFSGRQFSNSRSEMNVSTLELGDSALYLCASSLGFAGELFFGEGSRLTVL.

The chain has TRBV30 and TRBJ2-1; a possible D gene is TRBD2 (5 bases). With 4 bases removed from V and 5 bases from J, the gap between germline ends came to 9 bases. This CDR3 spans 12 amino acids. CDR1 and CDR2 (germline): GTSNPN, SVGIG (reference sequence). The CDR3 protein is CAWKDLNNEQFF. In nucleotides, the CDR3 is TGTGCCTGGAAGGACTTAAACAATGAGCAGTTCTTC.

The chain combines TRBV4-1 with TRBJ2-2; D is unclear. The ends were cut back, 5 bases at V and 5 bases at J, with 9 bases in the middle. Per the germline V gene, CDR1 is MGHRA and CDR2 is YSYEKL. The length of the CDR3 is 13 residues. CDR3 residues: CASSRVGTGELFF. As DNA, the CDR3 is TGCGCCAGCAGCAGGGTGGGGACCGGGGAGCTGTTTTTT.

The gene calls are TRBV19 and TRBJ1-4; TRBD1 agrees at 7 bases. Germline CDR1 LNHDA, CDR2 SQIVND (reference sequence). The CDR3 consists of 15 residues. V shed 3 bases and J 5 bases; nucleotides not matched to a gene: 6. The CDR3 nucleotides are TGTGCCAGTAGTATTACGGGACAGATAAATGAAAAACTGTTTTTT. Translation gives CASSITGQINEKLFF.

V gene TRBV21-1 combines with J gene TRBJ1-1; the table gives TRBD1 as D, unverified against the DNA. TRBV21-1 is assigned pseudogene status. This CDR3 region has 14 residues. CDR3 region: CASNAWGEKTEAFF. CDR3 nucleotide sequence: TGTGCCAGCAACGCGTGGGGCGAGAAGACTGAAGCTTTCTTT.

The J gene is TRBJ2-2, the V gene TRBV28; 9 bases are a match to TRBD2. V trimming: 6 bases; J trimming: 7 bases; junction bases outside the gene matches: 6. The CDR3 is 14 residues long. The germline gives CDR1 MDHEN, CDR2 SYDVKM. This CDR3 is CASRREGRDGELFF. The CDR3 DNA sequence: TGTGCCAGCAGGCGGGAGGGCCGCGACGGGGAGCTGTTTTTT.

The genes are TRBV11-1 and TRBJ2-2; D gene unclear. Trimming removed 7 bases at V and 1 base at J, with 10 bases between. CDR1 is SGHAT and CDR2 is FQDESV in the germline V gene (reference sequence). This CDR3 contains 14 residues. CDR3 sequence reads: CASTFYRNTGELFF. Written as DNA, the CDR3 is TGTGCCAGCACTTTTTATAGGAACACCGGGGAGCTGTTTTTT.

This chain links TRBV11-2 with TRBJ2-5; D is uncertain. The J call may be incorrect, as the DNA end agrees better with TRBJ2-7. Germline V gives CDR1 SGHAT, CDR2 FQNNGV. This CDR3 has 12 amino acids. For the CDR3, the DNA is TGTGCCAGCAGCTTCACGGAAAGCGAGCAGTACTTC. Amino acid sequence: CASSFTESEQYF.

This clone is a singleton in its sample. V usage is TRBV6-1 and J usage is TRBJ1-2, with 7 bases matching TRBD1. The CDR3 length is 12 residues. The J segment lost 3 bases and the V segment lost 10 bases, leaving 5 bases of the junction unmatched. The germline gives CDR1 MNHNS, CDR2 SASEGT. The CDR3 DNA is TGTGCCACCGACAGGGAACACTATGGCTACACCTTC. Protein sequence: CATDREHYGYTF.

This clone was detected once. J is TRBJ1-2 and V is TRBV6-5; 7 positions match TRBD1. Trimming cost V 8 bases and J 8 bases; bases outside gene matches: 11. Germline V gives CDR1 MNHEY, CDR2 SVGAGI. The CDR3 is made up of 13 amino acids. The CDR3 reads CASSGYRGGGYTF. Written as DNA, the CDR3 is TGTGCCAGCTCGGGTTACAGGGGTGGAGGCTACACCTTC.